This T cell receptor beta chain was recovered during a study of T cells expressing NK-cell markers. Study context: Sequenced donors, eight in total, included seven who were HCMV-seropositive and one who was seronegative.

Production of TCR beta cDNA relied on 5'RACE template switching with UMIs. TCRdb re-analyzed the 5' RACE reads; it lists each CDR3 protein once, without DNA. In all, the sample yields about 410,000 distinct CDR3 sequences. Per the germline V gene, CDR1 is SGHVS and CDR2 is FQNEAQ. The CDR3 consists of 15 residues. The source material was blood T cells: a sorted CD56 or NKG2C T cell subset, CD4+ or CD8+ T cells, or bulk PBMC T cells (not recorded which). The receptor comes from a woman between 45 and 65 years old in good health. This chain uses TRBV7-8 with TRBJ2-2; TCRdb indicates TRBD1, and absent DNA this call remains unverified. The CDR3 protein is CASSLGRDNTGELFF. Looking up the rest from reference TRBV7-8 and TRBJ2-2 gives the full variable domain: GAGVSQSPRYKVAKRGQDVALRCDPISGHVSLFWYQQALGQGPEFLTYFQNEAQLDKSGLPSDRFFAERPEGSVSTLKIQRTQQEDSAVYLCASSLGRDNTGELFFGEGSRLTVL.